These T cell receptor beta chains were read from a single sample in a study of PD-1 blockade in mismatch repair-deficient tumors. Here immunoSEQ multiplex PCR was the method, and the copy in TCRdb shows in-frame clones only, minus some. The sample lists about 49,000 clones, around 77% occurring once. This specimen consisted of PBMCs, obtained before pembrolizumab treatment. The receptors come from an adult with mismatch repair-deficient cancer. CDR3s include the opening cysteine and the closing phenylalanine or tryptophan. D genes are given only for firm matches. Expanded clones are given a class, and other clones once, few, many or no size at all.

D | size | J | V | CDR3 | DNA
- | - | TRBJ2-6 | TRBV30 | CAWSVQGANVLTF | TGTGCCTGGAGCGTACAGGGGGCCAACGTCCTGACTTTC
- | - | TRBJ2-4 | TRBV11-3 | CASSFGKGGIEWAKNIQYF | TGTGCCAGCAGCTTTGGTAAAGGGGGAATTGAGTGGGCCAAAAACATTCAGTACTTC
- | - | TRBJ2-7 | TRBV25-1 | CASSPIPGLEQYF | TGTGCCAGCAGTCCCATTCCCGGGTTAGAGCAGTACTTC
- | - | TRBJ2-7 | TRBV5-5 | CASSLALGLAYEQYF | TGTGCCAGCAGCTTGGCTCTGGGGTTGGCGTACGAGCAGTACTTC
- | - | TRBJ2-1 | TRBV5-1 | CASSLVPIRDEQFF | TGCGCCAGCAGCTTGGTACCCATTCGCGATGAGCAGTTCTTC
- | - | TRBJ1-1 | TRBV6-5 | CASSGGGWSTEAFF | TGTGCCAGCAGCGGGGGGGGATGGAGCACTGAAGCTTTCTTT
TRBD1 | - | TRBJ1-1 | TRBV29-1 | CSVVTGAENTEAFF | TGCAGCGTTGTTACAGGGGCGGAGAACACTGAAGCTTTCTTT
- | - | TRBJ2-7 | TRBV11-2 | CASSTYRDPSSYEQYF | TGTGCCAGCAGCACCTACCGGGACCCGAGCTCCTACGAGCAGTACTTC
- | few | TRBJ1-3 | TRBV5-6 | CASSLGTVSGNTIYF | TGTGCCAGCAGCTTGGGGACAGTCTCTGGAAACACCATATATTTT
TRBD1 | once | TRBJ1-2 | TRBV10-3 | CAISEPTTGGYGYTF | TGTGCCATCAGTGAGCCGACGACAGGGGGCTATGGCTACACCTTC
TRBD1 | - | TRBJ1-1 | TRBV6-5 | CASSLGQGAPTEAFF | TGTGCCAGCAGTCTCGGACAGGGGGCGCCCACTGAAGCTTTCTTT
- | - | TRBJ2-1 | TRBV4-3 | CASSQGGVMYEQFF | TGCGCCAGCAGCCAAGGGGGAGTCATGTATGAGCAGTTCTTC
TRBD2 | - | TRBJ2-5 | TRBV30 | CAWSKRERETQYF | TGTGCCTGGAGTAAGCGGGAGCGAGAGACCCAGTACTTC
- | - | TRBJ1-1 | TRBV14 | CASSQDMGQGLTKTFF | TGTGCCAGCAGCCAAGATATGGGTCAGGGGCTAACAAAAACTTTCTTT
TRBD1 | - | TRBJ2-3 | TRBV5-1 | CASSLEGAGSDTQYF | TGCGCCAGCAGCTTGGAGGGGGCCGGCTCAGATACGCAGTATTTT
TRBD1 | medium-sized | TRBJ2-7 | TRBV9 | CASSAPRDRGYGLEQYF | TGTGCCAGCAGCGCGCCTAGAGACAGGGGATACGGGTTGGAGCAGTACTTC
- | - | TRBJ2-7 | TRBV4-1 | CASSPDSYEQYF | TGCGCCAGCAGCCCCGACTCCTACGAGCAGTACTTC
TRBD2 | - | TRBJ2-1 | TRBV18 | CASSPGRGEGDNEQFF | TGTGCCAGCTCACCAGGGCGCGGGGAGGGTGACAATGAGCAGTTCTTC
TRBD2 | once | TRBJ2-3 | TRBV10-2 | CASSVEGGRDTDTQYF | TGCGCCAGCAGTGTGGAGGGAGGGCGAGACACAGATACGCAGTATTTT
- | - | TRBJ2-7 | TRBV5-1 | CASSLDMWGRGEQYF | TGCGCCAGCAGCTTGGATATGTGGGGGCGGGGCGAGCAGTACTTC
- | - | TRBJ2-1 | TRBV4-1 | CASSLHSGGYNEQFF | TGCGCCAGCAGCCTTCACAGTGGGGGCTACAATGAGCAGTTCTTC
- | - | TRBJ1-1 | TRBV28 | CASSLFSRLEGGEGEAFF | TGTGCCAGCAGTTTATTTTCCCGACTAGAGGGAGGGGAGGGTGAAGCTTTCTTT
- | - | TRBJ2-1 | TRBV19 | CASSIAGAGYNEQFF | TGTGCCAGTAGTATAGCGGGAGCGGGCTACAATGAGCAGTTCTTC
TRBD2 | - | TRBJ2-2 | TRBV11-3 | CASSLGFFAGGPGTGELFF | TGTGCCAGCAGCTTAGGTTTCTTTGCGGGAGGGCCGGGCACCGGGGAGCTGTTTTTT
- | - | TRBJ2-7 | TRBV4-2 | CASSQESGRSGEQYF | TGTGCCAGCAGCCAAGAGAGTGGGCGGTCCGGCGAGCAGTACTTC
- | - | TRBJ1-3 | TRBV10-3 | CAISWTAGNTIYF | TGTGCCATCAGTTGGACAGCTGGAAACACCATATATTTT
- | - | TRBJ2-3 | TRBV12-5 | CASGGLPLRTDTQYF | TGTGCTAGTGGTGGGTTACCGCTCCGCACAGATACGCAGTATTTT
TRBD1 | - | TRBJ1-1 | TRBV11-2 | CASSSQGGTEAFF | TGTGCCAGCAGCTCCCAGGGGGGCACTGAAGCTTTCTTT
- | few | TRBJ2-3 | TRBV27 | CASSSGIGRTDTQYF | TGTGCCAGCAGTTCCGGAATAGGGCGAACAGATACGCAGTATTTT
- | - | TRBJ2-7 | TRBV25-1 | CASRETGGEQYF | TGTGCCAGCAGGGAGACAGGCGGCGAGCAGTACTTC
- | - | TRBJ2-5 | TRBV29-1 | CSVHDRGGETQYF | TGCAGCGTCCACGACAGGGGAGGGGAGACCCAGTACTTC
TRBD1 | - | TRBJ1-2 | TRBV19 | CASSIGDRGGYTF | TGTGCCAGTAGTATAGGGGACAGGGGTGGCTACACCTTC
- | few | TRBJ1-2 | TRBV30 | CAWSYPGQGANYGYTF | TGTGCCTGGAGCTATCCGGGGCAGGGCGCTAACTATGGCTACACCTTC
TRBD1 | - | TRBJ2-7 | TRBV5-6 | CASSRTGGSGQYF | TGTGCCAGCAGCCGGACAGGGGGGAGTGGGCAGTACTTC
- | - | TRBJ2-5 | TRBV11-3 | CASSGGGDATQYF | TGTGCCAGCAGCGGAGGGGGCGACGCGACCCAGTACTTC